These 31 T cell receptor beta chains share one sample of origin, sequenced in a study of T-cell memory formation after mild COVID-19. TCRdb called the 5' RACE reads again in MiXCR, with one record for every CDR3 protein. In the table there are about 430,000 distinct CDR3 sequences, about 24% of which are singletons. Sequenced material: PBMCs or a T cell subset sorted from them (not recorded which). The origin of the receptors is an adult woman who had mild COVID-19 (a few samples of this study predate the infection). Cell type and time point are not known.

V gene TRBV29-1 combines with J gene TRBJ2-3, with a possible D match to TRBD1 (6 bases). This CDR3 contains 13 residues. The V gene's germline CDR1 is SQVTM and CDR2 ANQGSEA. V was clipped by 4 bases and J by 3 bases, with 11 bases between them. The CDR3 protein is CSVGHRVTDTQYF. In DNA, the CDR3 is TGCAGCGTTGGTCACAGGGTAACAGATACGCAGTATTTT.

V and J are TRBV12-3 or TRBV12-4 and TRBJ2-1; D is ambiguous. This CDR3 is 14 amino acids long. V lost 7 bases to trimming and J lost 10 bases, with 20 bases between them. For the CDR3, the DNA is TGTGCCAGCACCCCCGCTCCAGTCAGAATAGAGCAGTTCTTC. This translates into CASTPAPVRIEQFF.

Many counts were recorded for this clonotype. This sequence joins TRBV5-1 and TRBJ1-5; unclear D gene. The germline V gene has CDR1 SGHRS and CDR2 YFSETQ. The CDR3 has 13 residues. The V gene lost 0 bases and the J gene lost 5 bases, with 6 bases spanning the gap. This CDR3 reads CASSLGGYQPQHF. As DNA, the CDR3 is TGCGCCAGCAGCTTGGGAGGGTATCAGCCCCAGCATTTT. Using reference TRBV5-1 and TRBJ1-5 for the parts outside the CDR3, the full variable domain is KAGVTQTPRYLIKTRGQQVTLSCSPISGHRSVSWYQQTPGQGLQFLFEYFSETQRNKGNFPGRFSGRQFSNSRSEMNVSTLELGDSALYLCASSLGGYQPQHFGDGTRLSIL.

The CDR3 sequence: CSASPGRATDTQYF. DNA of the CDR3: TGCAGTGCTAGTCCGGGTAGGGCCACAGATACGCAGTATTTT. This chain connects TRBV20-1 to TRBJ2-3, with D hard to call. Germline V gene data show CDR1 as DFQATT and CDR2 as SNEGSKA (reference sequence). This CDR3 is built from 14 residues. V was pared by 3 bases and J by 2 bases, with 12 bases between.

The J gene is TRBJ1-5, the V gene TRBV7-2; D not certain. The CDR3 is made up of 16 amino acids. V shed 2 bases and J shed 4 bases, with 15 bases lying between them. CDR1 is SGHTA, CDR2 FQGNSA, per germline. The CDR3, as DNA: TGTGCCAGCAGCTTATCCCTGGACTGGATGAATCAGCCCCAGCATTTT. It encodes CASSLSLDWMNQPQHF.

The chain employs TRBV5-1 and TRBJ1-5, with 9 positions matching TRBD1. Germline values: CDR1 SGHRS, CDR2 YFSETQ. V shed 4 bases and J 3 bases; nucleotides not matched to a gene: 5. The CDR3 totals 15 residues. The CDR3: CASSPTGGTNQPQHF. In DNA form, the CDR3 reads TGCGCCAGCAGCCCGACAGGGGGTACCAATCAGCCCCAGCATTTT.

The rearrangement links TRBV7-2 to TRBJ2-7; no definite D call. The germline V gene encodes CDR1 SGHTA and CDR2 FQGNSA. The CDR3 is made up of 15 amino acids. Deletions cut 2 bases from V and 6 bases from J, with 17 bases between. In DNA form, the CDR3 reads TGTGCCAGCAGCTTATTACGGGCAGGTGGGATCGAGCAGTACTTC. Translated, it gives CASSLLRAGGIEQYF.

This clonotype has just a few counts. Here the CDR3 DNA reads TGTGCCAGCACTCGCCCTCCTAACTATGGCTACACCTTC. This encodes CASTRPPNYGYTF. The chain carries TRBV28 and TRBJ1-2; D ambiguous. The CDR3 totals 13 residues. CDR1 and CDR2 (germline): MDHEN, SYDVKM. V was trimmed by 7 bases and J by 0 bases, leaving 9 bases between them.

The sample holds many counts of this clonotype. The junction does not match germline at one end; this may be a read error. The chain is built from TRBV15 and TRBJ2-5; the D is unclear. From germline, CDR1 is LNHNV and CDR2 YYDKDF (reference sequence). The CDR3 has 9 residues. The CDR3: CDYQETQYF. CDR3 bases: TGTGACTACCAGGAGACCCAGTACTTC.

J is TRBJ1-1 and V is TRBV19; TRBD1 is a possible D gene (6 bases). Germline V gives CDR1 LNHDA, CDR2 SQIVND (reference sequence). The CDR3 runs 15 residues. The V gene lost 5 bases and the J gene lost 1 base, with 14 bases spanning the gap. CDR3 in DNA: TGTGCCAGTAGTGAGCCGGGACACCCGAACACTGAAGCTTTCTTT. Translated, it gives CASSEPGHPNTEAFF.

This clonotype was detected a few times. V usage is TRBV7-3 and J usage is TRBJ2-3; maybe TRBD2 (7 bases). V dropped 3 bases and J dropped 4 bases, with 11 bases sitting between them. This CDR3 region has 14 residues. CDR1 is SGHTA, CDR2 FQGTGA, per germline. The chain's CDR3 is CASSFTGGPDTQYF. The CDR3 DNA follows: TGTGCCAGCAGCTTTACGGGGGGCCCAGATACGCAGTATTTT.

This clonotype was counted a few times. CDR3 in DNA: TGTGCCAGCAGCTCCCCCCGGTCGTCGGGTGAAAAACTGTTTTTT. The encoded protein is CASSSPRSSGEKLFF. The chain couples TRBV7-4 to TRBJ1-4; D gene ambiguous. Germline assignment: CDR1 SGHVT and CDR2 SQSDAQ. Between the trimmed V and J ends, which lost 4 bases and 7 bases, there was a span of 16 bases. This CDR3 spans 15 amino acids.

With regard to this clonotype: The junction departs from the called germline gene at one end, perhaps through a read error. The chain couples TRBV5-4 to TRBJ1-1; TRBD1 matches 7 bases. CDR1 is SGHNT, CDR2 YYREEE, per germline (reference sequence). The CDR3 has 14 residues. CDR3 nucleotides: TGTGCCAGCAGATTGGACACAGGGGCCACTGAAGCTTTCTTT. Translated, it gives CASRLDTGATEAFF.

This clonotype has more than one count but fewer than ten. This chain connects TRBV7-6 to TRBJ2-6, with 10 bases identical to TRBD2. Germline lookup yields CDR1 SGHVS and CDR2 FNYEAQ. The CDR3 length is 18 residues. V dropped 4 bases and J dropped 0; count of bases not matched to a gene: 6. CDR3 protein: CASSSVGTSVSGANVLTF. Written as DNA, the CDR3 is TGTGCCAGCAGCTCCGTCGGGACTAGCGTCTCTGGGGCCAACGTCCTGACTTTC.

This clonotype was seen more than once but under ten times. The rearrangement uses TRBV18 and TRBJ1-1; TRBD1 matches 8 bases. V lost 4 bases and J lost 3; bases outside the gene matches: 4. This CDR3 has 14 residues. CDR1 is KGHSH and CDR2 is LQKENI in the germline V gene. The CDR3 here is CASSRATGDTEAFF. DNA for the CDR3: TGTGCCAGCTCACGAGCGACAGGGGACACTGAAGCTTTCTTT.

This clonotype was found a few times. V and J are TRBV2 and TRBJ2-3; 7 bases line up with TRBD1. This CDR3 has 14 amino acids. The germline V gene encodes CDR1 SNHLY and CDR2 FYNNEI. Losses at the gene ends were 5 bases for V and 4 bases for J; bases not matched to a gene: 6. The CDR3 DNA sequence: TGTGCCAGCAGTTGGGACCAGGGGGCAGATACGCAGTATTTT. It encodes CASSWDQGADTQYF.

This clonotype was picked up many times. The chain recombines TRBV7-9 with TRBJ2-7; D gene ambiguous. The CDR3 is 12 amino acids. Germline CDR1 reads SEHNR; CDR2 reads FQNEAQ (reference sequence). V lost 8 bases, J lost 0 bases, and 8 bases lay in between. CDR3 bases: TGTGCCAGCGAGGCGGTCTCCTACGAGCAGTACTTC. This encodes CASEAVSYEQYF.

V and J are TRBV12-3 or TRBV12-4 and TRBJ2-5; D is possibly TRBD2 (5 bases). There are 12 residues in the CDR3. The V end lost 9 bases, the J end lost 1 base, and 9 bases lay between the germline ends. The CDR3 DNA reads TGTGCCAGTCGCGAGGGCCAAGAGACCCAGTACTTC. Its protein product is CASREGQETQYF.

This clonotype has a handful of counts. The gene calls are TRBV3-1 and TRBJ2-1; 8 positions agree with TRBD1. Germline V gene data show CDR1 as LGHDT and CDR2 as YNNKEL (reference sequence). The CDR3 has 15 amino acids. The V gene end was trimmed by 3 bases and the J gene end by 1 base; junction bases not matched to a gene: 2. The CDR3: CASSQGQVSYNEQFF. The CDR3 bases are TGTGCCAGCAGCCAGGGACAGGTTTCCTACAATGAGCAGTTCTTC.

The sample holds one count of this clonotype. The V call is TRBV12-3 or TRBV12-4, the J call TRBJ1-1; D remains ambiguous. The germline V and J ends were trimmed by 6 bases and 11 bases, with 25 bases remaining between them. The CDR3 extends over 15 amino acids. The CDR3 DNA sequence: TGTGCCAGCAGCCTTGCTGGGTCCTTCGTCAAAGAGGCTTTCTTT. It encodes CASSLAGSFVKEAFF.

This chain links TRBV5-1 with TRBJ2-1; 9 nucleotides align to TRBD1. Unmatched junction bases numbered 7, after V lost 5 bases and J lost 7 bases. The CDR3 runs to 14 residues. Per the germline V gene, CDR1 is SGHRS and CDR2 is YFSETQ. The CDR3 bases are TGCGCCAGCAGTATACAGGGGGCTGGGAATGAGCAGTTCTTC. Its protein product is CASSIQGAGNEQFF.

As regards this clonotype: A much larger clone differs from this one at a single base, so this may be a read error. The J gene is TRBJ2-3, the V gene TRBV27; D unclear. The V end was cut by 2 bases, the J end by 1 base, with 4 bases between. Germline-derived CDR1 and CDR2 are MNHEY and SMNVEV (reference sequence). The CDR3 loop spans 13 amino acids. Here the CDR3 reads CASSLIGTDTQYF. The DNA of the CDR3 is TGTGCCAGCAGTTTAATCGGCACAGATACGCAGTATTTT.

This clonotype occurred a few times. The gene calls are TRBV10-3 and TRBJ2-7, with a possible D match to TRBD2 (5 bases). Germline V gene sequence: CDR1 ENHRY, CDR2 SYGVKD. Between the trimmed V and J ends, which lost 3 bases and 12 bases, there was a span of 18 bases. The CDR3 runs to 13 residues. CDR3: CAISDSADFVGYF. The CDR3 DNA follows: TGTGCCATCAGTGATTCGGCGGACTTTGTCGGGTACTTC.

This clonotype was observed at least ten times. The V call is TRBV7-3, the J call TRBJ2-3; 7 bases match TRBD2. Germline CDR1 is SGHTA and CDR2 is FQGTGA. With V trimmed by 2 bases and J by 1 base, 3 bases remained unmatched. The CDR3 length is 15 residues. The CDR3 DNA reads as TGTGCCAGCAGCTTAGGGCTAGCGGGCACAGATACGCAGTATTTT. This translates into CASSLGLAGTDTQYF.

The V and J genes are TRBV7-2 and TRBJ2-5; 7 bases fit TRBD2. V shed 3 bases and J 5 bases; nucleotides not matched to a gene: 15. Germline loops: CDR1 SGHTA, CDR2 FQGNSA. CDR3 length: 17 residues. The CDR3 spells CASSFLSAGVVIETQYF. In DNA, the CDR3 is TGTGCCAGCAGCTTCCTTTCGGCGGGAGTGGTGATTGAGACCCAGTACTTC.

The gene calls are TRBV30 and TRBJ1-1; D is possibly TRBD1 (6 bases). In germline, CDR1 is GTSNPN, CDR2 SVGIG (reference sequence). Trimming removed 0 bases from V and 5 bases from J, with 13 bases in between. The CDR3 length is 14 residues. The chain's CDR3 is CAWSVGGGRTEAFF. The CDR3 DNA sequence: TGTGCCTGGAGTGTAGGGGGGGGTCGGACTGAAGCTTTCTTT.

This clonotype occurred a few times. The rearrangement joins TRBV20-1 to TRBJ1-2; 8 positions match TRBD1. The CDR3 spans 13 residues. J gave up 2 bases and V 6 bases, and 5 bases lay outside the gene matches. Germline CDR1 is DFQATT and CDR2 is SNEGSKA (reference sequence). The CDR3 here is CSAPTGVNYGYTF. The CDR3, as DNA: TGCAGTGCCCCGACAGGGGTGAACTATGGCTACACCTTC.

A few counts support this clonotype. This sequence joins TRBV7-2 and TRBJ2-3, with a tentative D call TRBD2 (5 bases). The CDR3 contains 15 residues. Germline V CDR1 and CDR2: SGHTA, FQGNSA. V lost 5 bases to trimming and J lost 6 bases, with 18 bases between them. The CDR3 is CASSPLERRWDTQYF. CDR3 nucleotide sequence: TGTGCCAGCAGCCCCCTTGAAAGGAGGTGGGATACGCAGTATTTT.

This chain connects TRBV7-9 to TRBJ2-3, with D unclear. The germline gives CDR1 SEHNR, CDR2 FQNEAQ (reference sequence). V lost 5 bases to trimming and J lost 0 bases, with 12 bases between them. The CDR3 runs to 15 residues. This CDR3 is CASSPRGSSTDTQYF. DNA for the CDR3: TGTGCCAGCAGCCCTCGTGGGTCGAGCACAGATACGCAGTATTTT.

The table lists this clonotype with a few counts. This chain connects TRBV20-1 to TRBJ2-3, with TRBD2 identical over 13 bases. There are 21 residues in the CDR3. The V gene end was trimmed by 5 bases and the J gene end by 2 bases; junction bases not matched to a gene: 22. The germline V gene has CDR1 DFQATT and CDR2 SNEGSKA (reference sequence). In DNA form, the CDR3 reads TGCAGTGCTTATCCGATCACTTCCGGGACTAGCGGGGCGTTTTTCACAGATACGCAGTATTTT. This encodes CSAYPITSGTSGAFFTDTQYF.

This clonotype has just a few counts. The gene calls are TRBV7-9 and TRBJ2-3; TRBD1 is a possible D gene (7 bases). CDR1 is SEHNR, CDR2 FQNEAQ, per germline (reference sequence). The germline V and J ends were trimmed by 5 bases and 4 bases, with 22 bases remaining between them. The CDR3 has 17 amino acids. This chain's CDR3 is CASSARQGGAGPDTQYF. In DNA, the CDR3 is TGTGCCAGCAGCGCCAGACAGGGCGGGGCCGGGCCAGATACGCAGTATTTT.